This note documents a single TCR beta chain sequence. Its antigen is not identified. Study findings and constraints: Tumor memory CD4+ T cell TCR gene usage clustered with blood and lymph node memory CD4+ cells and lymph node naive CD4+ cells.

Constant-region reverse primers amplified full-length variable regions, followed by semi-nested Nested Universal Primer A PCR. TCRdb used MiXCR to reprocess the 5' RACE reads, holding one entry per CDR3 protein. The repertoire includes approximately 60,000 distinct CDR3 sequences, under 25% of them detected once, and 2.5% to 3.5% sits in the top ten. Between the trimmed V and J ends, which lost 2 bases and 1 base, there was a span of 8 bases. This CDR3 is built from 14 residues. Germline CDR1 is SGHRS and CDR2 is YFSETQ. Sequenced material: memory CD4+ T cells sorted from a lymph node. Subset denoted: memory CD4+ T cells, CD4+CD45RO+CD25-. The clonotype originates from a female donor with breast cancer. This chain links TRBV5-1 with TRBJ2-3; maybe TRBD2 (7 bases). The CDR3 DNA reads as TGCGCCAGCAGCTTCGGGGGGCGCACAGATACGCAGTATTTT. Its protein is CASSFGGRTDTQYF.